Each of the 10 T cell receptor beta chains below was sequenced from the same sample in a study of identical twins. TCRdb re-called the 5' RACE reads through MiXCR, storing one row per CDR3 protein. The sample consists of about 720,000 distinct CDR3 sequences, about 18% of them appearing once. These data were also reused for a study on T cells expressing NK-cell markers.

Material: PBMCs. The source is a woman aged 18-29 years in good health.

Only a few counts were recorded for this clonotype. This chain joins TRBV12-3 or TRBV12-4 and TRBJ1-1, with 8 bases lining up with TRBD1. Trimming at V came to 3 bases and at J to 6 bases, leaving 9 bases not matched to a gene. CDR3 size: 15 residues. Here the CDR3 reads CASSFPNRGSAEAFF. The CDR3 region has the DNA TGTGCCAGCAGTTTCCCTAACAGGGGGAGCGCTGAAGCTTTCTTT.

This clonotype was detected once. The chain has TRBV25-1 and TRBJ2-1, with 9 bases fitting TRBD1. This CDR3 is built from 17 residues. CDR1 and CDR2 (germline): MGHDK, SYGVNS. J gave up 4 bases and V 3 bases, and 10 bases lay outside the gene matches. Here the CDR3 DNA reads TGTGCCAGCAGTGACCTACCCGGGACAGGGATATACAATGAGCAGTTCTTC. The encoded protein is CASSDLPGTGIYNEQFF.

The chain carries TRBV5-1 and TRBJ1-2; a possible D gene is TRBD1 (5 bases). Trimming shortened V by 4 bases and J by 3 bases, and 10 bases separated the two germline ends. From germline, CDR1 is SGHRS and CDR2 YFSETQ. The CDR3 is 13 amino acids. CDR3 sequence reads: CASSLDNYYGYTF. CDR3 in DNA: TGCGCCAGCAGCCTGGACAACTACTATGGCTACACCTTC.

The chain couples TRBV5-1 to TRBJ2-1, with 14 nucleotides matching TRBD2. Germline V lookup: CDR1 SGHRS, CDR2 YFSETQ. The CDR3 is 18 amino acids. Trimming removed 0 bases from V and 4 bases from J; junction bases left unmatched: 6. This chain's CDR3 is CASSLGLAGGIKYNEQFF. CDR3 bases: TGCGCCAGCAGCTTGGGACTAGCGGGGGGGATAAAATACAATGAGCAGTTCTTC.

This chain uses TRBV20-1 with TRBJ2-7; 8 bases are a match to TRBD1. V was clipped by 1 base and J by 6 bases; unmatched bases: 17. The CDR3 runs 17 residues. The germline V gene encodes CDR1 DFQATT and CDR2 SNEGSKA (reference sequence). The CDR3, as DNA: TGCAGTGCTAGAGCCCTGATTGGGACAGGCTCCCTAGGCGAGCAGTACTTC. It translates to CSARALIGTGSLGEQYF.

This clonotype was seen a handful of times. V gene TRBV20-1 combines with J gene TRBJ1-1; 9 nucleotides line up with TRBD1. This CDR3 has 13 residues. With V trimmed by 4 bases and J by 5 bases, 5 bases remained unmatched. Per germline, CDR1 DFQATT and CDR2 SNEGSKA (reference sequence). CDR3 region: CSAMGQGGTEAFF. CDR3 nucleotide sequence: TGCAGTGCTATGGGACAGGGTGGGACTGAAGCTTTCTTT.

This clonotype was counted at least ten times. This chain connects TRBV7-9 to TRBJ2-1; 8 nucleotides agree with TRBD1. This CDR3 region has 14 residues. CDR1 is SEHNR, CDR2 FQNEAQ, per germline (reference sequence). V shed 4 bases and J 6 bases; nucleotides not matched to a gene: 5. CDR3 residues: CASSSGQVFNEQFF. For the CDR3, the DNA is TGTGCCAGCAGCTCGGGACAGGTATTCAATGAGCAGTTCTTC. The complete variable domain, with remaining parts taken from reference TRBV7-9 and TRBJ2-1, reads DTGVSQNPRHKITKRGQNVTFRCDPISEHNRLYWYRQTLGQGPEFLTYFQNEAQLEKSRLLSDRFSAERPKGSFSTLEIQRTEQGDSAMYLCASSSGQVFNEQFFGPGTRLTVL.

The chain combines TRBV19 with TRBJ2-5, with 9 positions matching TRBD1. Looked up from germline, CDR1 is LNHDA and CDR2 is SQIVND (reference sequence). This CDR3 comprises 15 residues. Losses at the gene ends were 4 bases for V and 5 bases for J; bases not matched to a gene: 8. The CDR3 DNA reads TGTGCCAGTAGTACACCCGGGACAGGGTACGAGACCCAGTACTTC. Its translation: CASSTPGTGYETQYF.

The chain carries TRBV9 and TRBJ1-1; D call uncertain. The CDR3 loop spans 15 amino acids. The germline V gene encodes CDR1 SGDLS and CDR2 YYNGEE. Deletions cut 0 bases from V and 3 bases from J, with 12 bases between. CDR3 protein: CASSVGWGRDTEAFF. CDR3 nucleotide sequence: TGTGCCAGCAGCGTAGGGTGGGGAAGGGACACTGAAGCTTTCTTT.

The V call is TRBV3-1, the J call TRBJ2-7, with D unresolved. The germline V gene has CDR1 LGHDT and CDR2 YNNKEL (reference sequence). The CDR3 sequence is 15 residues long. Trimming took 4 bases from V and 0 from J, leaving 13 bases between them. The CDR3 reads CASSPGRPLSYEQYF. CDR3 DNA sequence: TGTGCCAGCAGCCCGGGCAGGCCTCTCTCCTACGAGCAGTACTTC.